This T cell receptor beta chain was captured in a study of blood T cell repertoires in COVID-19. Study overall: The samples span acute and convalescent COVID-19 from the United States, Italy and Spain. In each case, the material was cDNA or gDNA derived from T cells, B-cell-depleted T cells, or PBMCs.

V was trimmed by 5 bases and J by 4 bases, leaving 6 bases between them. CDR3 length: 12 residues. Germline V gives CDR1 SNHLY, CDR2 FYNNEI. Patients in Seattle were enrolled during active infection, then followed longitudinally. As handled by the study authors: For nucleated cells, counts were estimated from reference gene primer amplification. This table comes from immunoSEQ multiplex PCR, and its TCRdb copy is limited to in-frame clones, with some not included. V and J calls plus clone size are reproduced from that table; the DNA served to infer D and trimming. The repertoire consists of approximately 90,000 clones, with 89% occurring once and the leading ten covering approximately 5.4%.

The sample consisted of peripheral blood. The rearrangement uses TRBV2 and TRBJ1-5, with D unclear. This TCR came from a man in his sixties with COVID-19, enrolled during active disease. CDR3 nucleotide sequence: TGTGCCAGCAGTATCCCAAATCAGCCCCAGCATTTT. It codes for CASSIPNQPQHF.